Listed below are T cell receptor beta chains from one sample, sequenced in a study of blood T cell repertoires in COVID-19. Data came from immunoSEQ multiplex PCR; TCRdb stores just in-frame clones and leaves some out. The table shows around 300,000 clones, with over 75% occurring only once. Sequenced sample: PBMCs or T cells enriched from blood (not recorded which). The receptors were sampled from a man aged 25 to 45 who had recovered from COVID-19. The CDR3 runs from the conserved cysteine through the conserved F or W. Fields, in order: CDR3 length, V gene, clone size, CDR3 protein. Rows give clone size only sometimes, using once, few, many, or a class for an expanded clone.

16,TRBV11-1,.,CASSYRSGGYTDTQYF
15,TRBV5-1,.,CASSLEPRGSYEQYF
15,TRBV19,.,CASSTSVWGTDTQYF
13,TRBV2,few,CASSPDYGNTIYF
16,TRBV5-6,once,CASSLATGTNTGELFF
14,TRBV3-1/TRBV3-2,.,CASSPGTVVTEAFF
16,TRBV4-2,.,CASSQAGQGLGSPLHF
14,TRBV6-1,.,CASSDGGGDQPQHF
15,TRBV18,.,CASSGQDLGTDTQYF
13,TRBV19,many,CASSRGAHNEQFF
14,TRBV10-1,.,CASSEGLSGNTIYF
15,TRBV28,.,CASSSPQGGAGELFF
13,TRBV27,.,CASSRTVNYGYTF
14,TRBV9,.,CASSVGDRGGGYTF
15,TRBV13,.,CASSSGSLQGFEQYF
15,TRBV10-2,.,CASKRLAGDTGELFF
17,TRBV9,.,CASSARQGAWLDTEAFF
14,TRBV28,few,CASSPGYPTGELFF
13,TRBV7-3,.,CASSLGGLRELFF
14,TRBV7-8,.,CASSLNGLNQPQHF
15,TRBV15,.,CATSRLTGFSYEQYF
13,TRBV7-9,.,CASSLGTGAEAFF
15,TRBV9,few,CASSVGGLAAGELFF
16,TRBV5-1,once,CASSLLGRDLQETQYF
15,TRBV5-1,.,CASSLDLAVRNEQFF
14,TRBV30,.,CAWSPSRWAETQYF
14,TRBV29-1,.,CSVEDYAGIDTQYF
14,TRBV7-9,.,CASSLAQGGHGYTF
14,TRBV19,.,CASSVGQGYQPQHF
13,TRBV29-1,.,CSVEESGSYGYTF
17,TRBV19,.,CASSIAGRASGANVLTF
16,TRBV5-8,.,CASSFPGQPSTDTQYF
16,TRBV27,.,CASSLSPSGGAYEQYF
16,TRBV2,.,CASSPRTASNNSPLHF
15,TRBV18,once,CASSPTTGGNTEAFF
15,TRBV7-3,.,CASSPGTSGGGTQYF
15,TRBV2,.,CASQSGTGVLQPQHF
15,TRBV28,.,CASTQRGWVNYGYTF
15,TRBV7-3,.,CASSPQGSGANVLTF
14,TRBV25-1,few,CASSQMGGTYEQYF
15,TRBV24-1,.,CATSDSGDISYEQYF
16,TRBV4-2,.,CASSIRQGRTYNEQFF
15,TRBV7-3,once,CASSFRTSGLNEQFF
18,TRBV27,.,CASSSRPGQGYAWQPQHF
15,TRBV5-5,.,CASSNRDRGTYEQYF
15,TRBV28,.,CASSLEGASYNEQFF
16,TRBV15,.,CATSLGTGQSSYEQYF
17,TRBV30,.,CAWSNNFFLTGANVLTF
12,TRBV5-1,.,CASRPGDTEAFF
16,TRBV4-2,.,CASSQAQGGGAYEQYF
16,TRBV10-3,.,CAISESDRDENTEAFF
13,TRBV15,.,CATSLRGLDGYTF
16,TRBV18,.,CASSPPGQGISQPQHF
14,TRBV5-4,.,CASSEQQRTDTQYF